This TCR beta chain was identified during a study of blood T cell repertoires in COVID-19 (dated by TCRdb to about 2020). Concerning the study at large: Samples from collaborators originated in the United States, Italy and Spain and spanned both the acute and convalescent phases of COVID-19. A freely available public database, intended as a resource for researchers studying the immune response to SARS-CoV-2, is where the repertoires were released. A de-identified subject ID, COVID-19 status, age in years and sex were almost always included in the sample metadata. The samples were drawn from two sources: the first 160 participants of the ongoing ImmuneRACE study, and 1,200 or so subjects contributed by 6 global collaborators. Deeply sampled blood TCRbeta repertoires from subjects exposed to, actively infected with, or recovered from COVID-19 were included in the dataset. The prospective study material was composed of cDNA or gDNA derived from T cells, B-cell-depleted T cells, or PBMCs. Where available, HLA class I and class II types were obtained from metadata supplied by the sample provider rather than from assay-based typing. Results and caveats for the whole study, not just this receptor: How much clinical and demographic metadata was included differed by source and by participant, and the metadata was provided uncurated.

Whole blood was collected in K2EDTA tubes by collaborating institutions according to the institutions' own protocols. For TCRbeta analysis, collaborators shipped samples in one of three forms: frozen whole blood, isolated PBMCs, or DNA extracted from either of those sample types. TCRbeta CDR3 regions were amplified from genomic DNA using the immunoSEQ Assay, a bias-controlled multiplex PCR. In the source study's methods: Within the assay, amplification of reference gene primers was used to estimate how many nucleated cells each sample contained. To quantify the absolute abundance of each unique TCRbeta CDR3 rearrangement, sequence reads were collapsed and filtered. For each sample, productive Simpson clonality was calculated by taking the square root of Simpson's diversity index across productive rearrangements. This is the immuneACCESS table as TCRdb keeps it, with only in-frame sequences that have V and J called. A part of the clones is gone; compared with another copy, unresolved V genes explain less than half, and the rest is unexplained. V and J calls and clone size come straight from that table; D and trimming were deduced from the DNA. Across this sample there are nearly 200,000 clones, with roughly 86% seen only once. 5% to 6.5% of the sample is in the top ten clones.

Including the terminal cysteine and phenylalanine, the CDR3 comprises 15 residues. Only the CDR3 portion is preserved as DNA: 45 bases, with reading frame beginning at the first base. CDR1 and CDR2 (MNHNS, SASEGT) derive from the germline V gene. Trimming costs V 3 bases and J 7 bases, and their ends lie 15 bases apart. The count of this clone is one. Its cognate antigen has yet to be identified. No base qualities exist here, and no much larger clone lies one base off it. The TCR originated in a woman in her seventies with active or convalescent COVID-19. The sequenced sample was peripheral blood. In this chain, TRBV6-1 is recombined with TRBJ2-2; TRBD2 might be the D gene, on 5 matching bases. CDR3 loop: CASSDESGRFGELFF. The DNA sequence is given as TGTGCCAGCAGTGACGAAAGCGGCAGATTCGGGGAGCTGTTTTTT.